This T cell receptor (beta chain) comes out of a study of shared clonotypes between healthy human individuals. Authors' methods: Junction-only sequences produced by ImmunoSEQ had no quality scores, so filtering differed. The repertoire was sequenced with immunoSEQ multiplex PCR; TCRdb's copy has only in-frame clones and lacks some. V and J calls and clone size are given by that table; D and trimming were obtained from the DNA. The data show some 2,500,000 clones, 92% seen once. Sample: naive CD4+ T cells from PBMCs. Subset given: CD45RA+ positively selected. The TCR comes from a man aged 18 to 30 in good health. Some clones in this sample may be carry-over from other donors' samples.

CDR3 protein: CASSPSRTGFTYEQYF. The CDR3 coding sequence is TGTGCCAGCAGCCCGTCCCGGACAGGGTTCACCTACGAGCAGTACTTC. The chain joins TRBV4-2 to TRBJ2-7, with TRBD1 matching over 8 bases. With V trimmed by 4 bases and J by 2 bases, 10 bases remained unmatched. The length of the CDR3 is 16 residues. Looked up from germline, CDR1 is LGHNA and CDR2 is YNFKEQ.